This T cell receptor (beta chain) was captured by sequencing in a study of blood T cell repertoires in COVID-19. This clone is a singleton in its sample. Generated by immunoSEQ multiplex PCR, the TCRdb table keeps only in-frame clones and is missing some. This table holds about 67,000 clones, around 90% found once. V dropped 4 bases and J dropped 2 bases, with 8 bases sitting between them. Germline loops: CDR1 LNHNV, CDR2 YYDKDF (reference sequence). CDR3 length equals 13 residues. The TCR sequence derives from a woman over 75 with acute or convalescent COVID-19. The chain joins TRBV15 to TRBJ1-2; D may be TRBD1 (5 bases). Material for sequencing was peripheral blood. CDR3 in amino acids: CATSKTANYGYTF. CDR3 coding DNA: TGTGCCACCAGCAAGACAGCGAACTATGGCTACACCTTC.